Presented here are 17 T cell receptor beta chains from one specimen sequenced in a study of shared clonotypes between healthy human individuals. The assay was immunoSEQ multiplex PCR, and TCRdb's table has in-frame clones only and misses some. The repertoire consists of around 1 million clones, with more than 75% occurring once and the leading ten covering about 1.5%. The specimen sequenced was memory CD4+ T cells sorted from blood. Stated subset: CD45RA-negative fraction. These receptors were obtained from a man between 18 and 29 years old in good health.

In its sample, this clone was seen a few times. The chain links TRBV6-6 to TRBJ1-5; D is possibly TRBD1 (6 bases). This CDR3 is 15 amino acids long. V lost 5 bases and J 4 bases, leaving 15 bases between the germline ends. CDR1 is MNHNY, CDR2 SVGAGI, per germline (reference sequence). The CDR3 nucleotides read TGTGCCAGCAGTCACGGTCAGGGGCAGAATCAGCCCCAGCATTTT. This encodes CASSHGQGQNQPQHF.

This clone turned up a few times. The chain couples TRBV10-3 to TRBJ2-3; D possibly corresponds to TRBD1 (5 bases). Germline CDR1 is ENHRY and CDR2 is SYGVKD. V was trimmed by 0 bases and J by 4 bases, leaving 11 bases between them. The CDR3 covers 15 residues. The CDR3 nucleotides are TGTGCCATCAGTGAGTCGGGGCAGGGTTCAGATACGCAGTATTTT. This codes for CAISESGQGSDTQYF.

The CDR3: CASSDAVGTGNEKLFF. CDR3 sequence (DNA): TGTGCCAGCAGCGATGCCGTGGGGACAGGGAATGAAAAACTGTTTTTT. The V and J genes are TRBV5-4 and TRBJ1-4; 9 positions agree with TRBD1. Germline assignment: CDR1 SGHNT and CDR2 YYREEE (reference sequence). This CDR3 comprises 16 residues. J lost 5 bases, V lost 4 bases, and 9 bases had no gene match.

The chain uses TRBV15 and TRBJ1-5; weak D call: TRBD1 (5 bases). This CDR3 contains 14 residues. The ends were cut back, 1 base at V and 9 bases at J, with 13 bases in the middle. CDR1 is LNHNV and CDR2 is YYDKDF in the germline V gene (reference sequence). CDR3 protein: CATSRAGGTGPQHF. Here the CDR3 DNA reads TGTGCCACCAGCAGAGCCGGGGGGACGGGGCCCCAGCATTTT.

This chain joins TRBV28 and TRBJ2-3; D possibly corresponds to TRBD2 (5 bases). CDR1 is MDHEN, CDR2 SYDVKM, per germline. V dropped 4 bases and J dropped 6 bases, with 8 bases sitting between them. The CDR3 is 12 residues long. As DNA, the CDR3 is TGTGCCAGCAGTTCTACTAGGGATACGCAGTATTTT. Its protein is CASSSTRDTQYF.

This chain uses TRBV7-2 with TRBJ2-3, with unresolved D. V lost 1 base and J 0 bases, leaving 8 bases between the germline ends. This CDR3 is built from 15 residues. Looked up from germline, CDR1 is SGHTA and CDR2 is FQGNSA. DNA for the CDR3: TGTGCCAGCAGCTTAGGTGTCCTTAGCACAGATACGCAGTATTTT. This codes for CASSLGVLSTDTQYF.

The CDR3 sequence is CASSLNSEGAGGYTF. In DNA form, the CDR3 reads TGCGCCAGCAGCTTGAATTCGGAAGGGGCTGGCGGCTACACCTTC. This sequence joins TRBV5-1 and TRBJ1-2; D perhaps matches TRBD1 (5 bases). Trimming pared 1 base from V and 8 bases from J, leaving 18 bases between. CDR1 SGHRS and CDR2 YFSETQ come from the germline V gene. The CDR3 covers 15 residues.

This chain uses TRBV5-6 with TRBJ2-7; 8 bases line up with TRBD1. CDR1 is SGHDT, CDR2 YYEEEE, per germline. The CDR3 totals 16 residues. Germline trimming cut 1 base from V and 2 bases from J; bases unmatched to any gene: 8. CDR3 nucleotides: TGTGCCAGCAGCTTGTCCCCCCAGGGGGCTACCTACGAGCAGTACTTC. This translates into CASSLSPQGATYEQYF.

The V and J genes are TRBV13 and TRBJ2-7; D is ambiguous. The CDR3 runs 14 residues. Per germline, CDR1 PRHDT and CDR2 FYEKMQ (reference sequence). V shed 5 bases and J shed 5 bases, with 16 bases lying between them. CDR3 bases: TGTGCCAGCAGCCTCCCGGGTCTAGTGAACGAGCAGTACTTC. It translates to CASSLPGLVNEQYF.

The rearrangement joins TRBV5-4 to TRBJ1-4; D is possibly TRBD1 (5 bases). This CDR3 has 18 amino acids. Germline CDR1 is SGHNT and CDR2 is YYREEE (reference sequence). Trimming cost V 3 bases and J 0 bases, with 18 bases left between them. The CDR3: CASSSTGRETATNEKLFF. Here the CDR3 DNA reads TGTGCCAGCAGCTCGACGGGCAGGGAAACAGCAACTAATGAAAAACTGTTTTTT.

The chain is built from TRBV28 and TRBJ1-6, with D possibly matching TRBD1 (6 bases). V was shortened by 7 bases and J by 9 bases, with 19 bases between the two germline ends. CDR1 and CDR2 (germline): MDHEN, SYDVKM. This CDR3 has 15 amino acids. Written as DNA, the CDR3 is TGTGCCAGCACGACCTCGGGCAGGGGAGGTTCACCCCTCCACTTT. This gives the protein CASTTSGRGGSPLHF.

Worth noting for this clone: Other nucleotide sequences in the sample specify the same CDR3. The rearrangement links TRBV18 to TRBJ1-1, with 12 positions matching TRBD1. After removal of 5 bases from V and 2 bases from J, the junction contained 0 bases not matched to a gene. In germline, CDR1 is KGHSH, CDR2 LQKENI. CDR3 length equals 14 residues. For the CDR3, the DNA is TGTGCCAGCTCAGGGACAGGGGGCAACACTGAAGCTTTCTTT. As protein: CASSGTGGNTEAFF.

The rearrangement links TRBV5-6 to TRBJ1-3; no reliable D call. The germline V gene encodes CDR1 SGHDT and CDR2 YYEEEE. Trimming shortened V by 1 base and J by 10 bases, and 15 bases separated the two germline ends. This CDR3 region has 14 residues. Written as DNA, the CDR3 is TGTGCCAGCAGCTTGTGGTCGGGAGGGCGGACCATATATTTT. It translates to CASSLWSGGRTIYF. Using reference TRBV5-6 and TRBJ1-3 for the parts outside the CDR3, the full variable domain is DAGVTQSPTHLIKTRGQQVTLRCSPKSGHDTVSWYQQALGQGPQFIFQYYEEEERQRGNFPDRFSGHQFPNYSSELNVNALLLGDSALYLCASSLWSGGRTIYFGEGSWLTVV.

The chain joins TRBV28 to TRBJ2-7; no clear D gene. V gave up 1 base and J gave up 3 bases, with 10 bases separating them. This CDR3 is 14 amino acids long. The germline CDR1 and CDR2 sequences are MDHEN and SYDVKM. The CDR3 sequence is CASSLLTGFYEQYF. The CDR3 bases are TGTGCCAGCAGTTTATTAACCGGGTTCTACGAGCAGTACTTC.

The gene calls are TRBV6-4 and TRBJ1-3, with TRBD1 matching over 11 bases. There are 20 residues in the CDR3. Germline trimming cut 2 bases from V and 4 bases from J; bases unmatched to any gene: 16. CDR1 and CDR2 (germline): MRHNA, SNTAGT. CDR3 region: CASSDPEGDRGNNSGNTIYF. CDR3 nucleotides: TGTGCCAGCAGTGACCCCGAAGGGGACAGGGGGAATAATTCGGGAAACACCATATATTTT.

The chain recombines TRBV5-1 with TRBJ2-1; 8 bases agree with TRBD2. This CDR3 spans 15 amino acids. Germline trimming cut 4 bases from V and 13 bases from J; bases unmatched to any gene: 16. Looked up from germline, CDR1 is SGHRS and CDR2 is YFSETQ. DNA of the CDR3: TGCGCCAGCAGCCCCATTTCACGTAGCGGGGTCGAACAGTTCTTC. Protein: CASSPISRSGVEQFF.

In this sample, this clone turned up a few times. The chain couples TRBV5-1 to TRBJ2-1; 9 bases align to TRBD2. Germline loops: CDR1 SGHRS, CDR2 YFSETQ. This CDR3 has 15 residues. J gave up 7 bases and V 0 bases, and 5 bases lay outside the gene matches. CDR3 loop: CASSLGTSVRNEQFF. The CDR3 DNA is TGCGCCAGCAGCTTGGGGACTAGCGTTCGTAATGAGCAGTTCTTC.